The clone carrying this T cell receptor beta chain was observed a single time. The CDR3 runs 15 residues. V shed 2 bases, J shed 4 bases, and the junction held 8 bases outside the gene matches. CDR1 SGHKS and CDR2 YYEKEE come from the germline V gene (reference sequence). This entry comes from a study of blood T cell repertoires in COVID-19. Looking at the study overall: PBMCs, B-cell-depleted T cells, or T cells were the source of the cDNA or gDNA that made up the material.

Profiled with immunoSEQ multiplex PCR; TCRdb holds only in-frame clones, not every one. The sample contains 190,000 or so clones, about nine tenths of which appear only once. Material for sequencing was peripheral blood. The source of this sequence is a man aged 40-55 years with acute or convalescent COVID-19. The chain is built from TRBV5-5 and TRBJ2-7, with 8 bases matching TRBD1. DNA of the CDR3: TGTGCCAGCAGCTTAGAGCCGGGACAGGCTTACGAGCAGTACTTC. Its translation: CASSLEPGQAYEQYF.